These 14 T cell receptor beta chains were sequenced from one sample in a study of Tregs in tolerant kidney transplant recipients. Profiled with immunoSEQ multiplex PCR; TCRdb holds only in-frame clones, not every one. This sample carries about 240,000 clones, approximately 83% of them seen once, and the ten largest clones take 0.64%. The sequencing sample was made of CD4+ T cells from blood. Receptor source: a human donor in good health.

The rearrangement joins TRBV18 to TRBJ2-3; no clear D gene. Per the germline V gene, CDR1 is KGHSH and CDR2 is LQKENI. Trimming removed 0 bases at V and 6 bases at J, with 7 bases between. The CDR3 has 13 amino acids. The DNA of the CDR3 is TGTGCCAGCTCACCACCGGTGAGTGATACGCAGTATTTT. This codes for CASSPPVSDTQYF. Full variable domain (outside the CDR3, taken from reference TRBV18 and TRBJ2-3): NAGVMQNPRHLVRRRGQEARLRCSPMKGHSHVYWYRQLPEEGLKFMVYLQKENIIDESGMPKERFSAEFPKEGPSILRIQQVVRGDSAAYFCASSPPVSDTQYFGPGTRLTVL.

This clone was seen just once. This rearrangement joins TRBV7-8 to TRBJ2-2; maybe TRBD1 (6 bases). V dropped 4 bases and J dropped 7 bases, with 19 bases sitting between them. Germline V gene lookup returns CDR1 SGHVS and CDR2 FQNEAQ. CDR3 length equals 16 residues. Here the CDR3 reads CASSSQSRVGGGELFF. CDR3 coding DNA: TGTGCCAGCAGCTCCCAAAGTAGGGTAGGGGGCGGGGAGCTGTTTTTT. The full variable domain, its missing parts supplied by reference TRBV7-8 and TRBJ2-2, is GAGVSQSPRYKVAKRGQDVALRCDPISGHVSLFWYQQALGQGPEFLTYFQNEAQLDKSGLPSDRFFAERPEGSVSTLKIQRTQQEDSAVYLCASSSQSRVGGGELFFGEGSRLTVL.

The chain has TRBV7-9 and TRBJ2-2, with 9 bases lining up with TRBD2. This CDR3 is 14 amino acids long. From germline, CDR1 is SEHNR and CDR2 FQNEAQ (reference sequence). After removal of 6 bases from V and 5 bases from J, the junction contained 4 bases not matched to a gene. CDR3 residues: CASRGGLATGELFF. The CDR3 DNA reads TGTGCCAGCAGGGGAGGACTAGCGACCGGGGAGCTGTTTTTT.

This clone appeared a single time. The chain uses TRBV29-1 and TRBJ2-1; 11 bases match TRBD1. Per the germline V gene, CDR1 is SQVTM and CDR2 is ANQGSEA. CDR3 size: 14 residues. Unmatched junction bases numbered 10, after V lost 6 bases and J lost 9 bases. CDR3 DNA sequence: TGCAGCGTCTCCGGGACAGGGGGGTCACTTGAGCAGTTCTTC. Its protein product is CSVSGTGGSLEQFF.

This rearrangement joins TRBV5-4 to TRBJ1-2; a weak D match, TRBD1 (5 bases). The CDR3 has 16 residues. V lost 0 bases, J lost 4 bases, and 16 bases lay in between. Germline CDR1 reads SGHNT; CDR2 reads YYREEE (reference sequence). CDR3 protein: CASSLATREGSYGYTF. The CDR3 bases are TGTGCCAGCAGCTTGGCGACCAGGGAGGGGAGCTATGGCTACACCTTC.

This chain uses TRBV5-1 with TRBJ2-3; 7 bases fit TRBD2. V shed 0 bases and J 4 bases; nucleotides not matched to a gene: 20. Germline assignment: CDR1 SGHRS and CDR2 YFSETQ. The CDR3 is 20 residues long. CDR3 bases: TGCGCCAGCAGCTTGGAGGCGGTGCGGGGGTCCAAGGTTAAGCCAGATACGCAGTATTTT. Protein sequence: CASSLEAVRGSKVKPDTQYF.

This chain links TRBV9 with TRBJ1-2, with TRBD1 identical over 7 bases. Germline assignment: CDR1 SGDLS and CDR2 YYNGEE. V dropped 4 bases and J dropped 3; count of bases not matched to a gene: 6. The CDR3 covers 14 residues. CDR3 DNA: TGTGCCAGCAGCCCGACAGGGACGGACTATGGCTACACCTTC. Translated: CASSPTGTDYGYTF.

The V call is TRBV30, the J call TRBJ2-7; D gene ambiguous. CDR1 is GTSNPN, CDR2 SVGIG, per germline (reference sequence). V was cut by 2 bases and J by 1 base, with 9 bases left in between. The CDR3 has 13 amino acids. The CDR3 DNA follows: TGTGCCTGGAGTTTCGCCGCGTCCTACGAGCAGTACTTC. Translation: CAWSFAASYEQYF.

The chain couples TRBV5-4 to TRBJ1-2; 7 bases match TRBD1. This CDR3 is 14 amino acids long. The ends lost 5 bases at V and 4 bases at J; junction bases unmatched: 8. Germline V gene sequence: CDR1 SGHNT, CDR2 YYREEE (reference sequence). As DNA, the CDR3 is TGTGCCAGCAGTGTAATACAGGGGTTCTATGGCTACACCTTC. As protein: CASSVIQGFYGYTF.

This clone was observed once. The V call is TRBV18, the J call TRBJ2-1, with D perhaps matching TRBD1 (6 bases). This CDR3 is 14 amino acids long. Germline-derived CDR1 and CDR2 are KGHSH and LQKENI. V lost 3 bases and J 8 bases, leaving 14 bases between the germline ends. For the CDR3, the DNA is TGTGCCAGCTCACCCCCGGGACACGTGGATGAGCAGTTCTTC. Translating it yields CASSPPGHVDEQFF. Based on the CDR3 plus reference TRBV18 and TRBJ2-1, the full variable domain is NAGVMQNPRHLVRRRGQEARLRCSPMKGHSHVYWYRQLPEEGLKFMVYLQKENIIDESGMPKERFSAEFPKEGPSILRIQQVVRGDSAAYFCASSPPGHVDEQFFGPGTRLTVL.

The chain couples TRBV4-1 to TRBJ2-1, with D possibly matching TRBD1 (5 bases). The CDR3 spans 12 residues. Germline CDR1 and CDR2: MGHRA and YSYEKL. The CDR3 DNA sequence: TGCGCGGGCGGAGACAGAAACAATGAGCAGTTCTTC. Its translation: CAGGDRNNEQFF.

The sample holds a few counts of this clone. The chain combines TRBV5-1 with TRBJ2-1; D is ambiguous. The CDR3 spans 14 residues. Trimming took 2 bases from V and 5 from J, leaving 11 bases between them. Germline values: CDR1 SGHRS, CDR2 YFSETQ. The CDR3 here is CASSFSSAHNEQFF. The CDR3 DNA reads TGCGCCAGCAGCTTTTCGTCAGCCCACAATGAGCAGTTCTTC.

V usage is TRBV5-1 and J usage is TRBJ2-5; a possible D gene is TRBD1 (6 bases). Deletions cut 3 bases from V and 4 bases from J, with 13 bases between. This CDR3 region has 14 residues. CDR1 is SGHRS, CDR2 YFSETQ, per germline. CDR3: CASSSTWGRETQYF. DNA of the CDR3: TGCGCCAGCAGCTCGACTTGGGGGCGAGAGACCCAGTACTTC.

The chain employs TRBV10-2 and TRBJ2-2, with 11 bases lining up with TRBD2. V was pared by 6 bases and J by 6 bases, with 18 bases of the junction left unmatched. Germline CDR1 and CDR2: WSHSY and SAAADI. CDR3 length: 19 amino acids. The CDR3 nucleotides read TGCGCCAGCAGCTACAGGGGGATCACTAGCGGGAGATGGGCCGGGGAGCTGTTTTTT. Residues: CASSYRGITSGRWAGELFF.